This is a list of T cell receptor beta chains from one sample in a study of technical replicates of blood from a handful of donors. The repertoire was sequenced with immunoSEQ multiplex PCR; TCRdb's copy has only in-frame clones and lacks some. This sample yields around 63,000 clones, of which nearly 95% are seen a single time; around 4% belongs to the top ten. Material: PBMCs. The receptors stem from a human donor in good health. Some clones in this sample may be carry-over from other donors' samples. The conserved cysteine and the conserved F or W are not part of the CDR3 here.

J gene | V gene | CDR3 protein
TRBJ2-7 | TRBV5-1 | ASTIGLAGGPNYEQY
TRBJ1-1 | TRBV6-5 | ASSRDRANTEAF
TRBJ1-1 | TRBV6-5 | ASSYVGQGMNTEAF
TRBJ1-6 | TRBV6-5 | ASSYAFSGTPLH
TRBJ1-1 | TRBV7-2 | ASSKQGLNTEAF
TRBJ1-5 | TRBV2 | ASSRDRVGNQPQH
TRBJ2-7 | TRBV7-2 | ASSLVGEGYEQY
TRBJ1-2 | TRBV27 | ASSSGTGKLYGYT
TRBJ1-4 | TRBV6-6 | ASRWTATNEKLF
TRBJ1-3 | TRBV9 | ASSVGTGSSGNTIY
TRBJ2-1 | TRBV11-2 | ASSLSGTGGYNEQF
TRBJ1-5 | TRBV7-8 | ASSLVQGNQPQH
TRBJ1-2 | TRBV6-6 | ASSYDGGSSYGYT
TRBJ2-3 | TRBV7-9 | ASSSGQRADTQY
TRBJ2-6 | TRBV14 | ASSPYRAPGANVLT
TRBJ2-1 | TRBV7-2 | ASSTGGLAAKQF
TRBJ2-1 | TRBV9 | ASSVGGGSTPHEQF
TRBJ1-6 | TRBV2 | ASGQGVQSNSPLH
TRBJ2-2 | TRBV19 | ASSRAGVVTGELF
TRBJ1-4 | TRBV2 | ASTQGVYEKLF
TRBJ2-5 | TRBV4-1 | ASSQGSGGGETQY
TRBJ1-2 | TRBV4-2 | ASSQASQGAIGGYT
TRBJ2-3 | TRBV5-6 | ASSLDTRSDTQY
TRBJ2-1 | TRBV7-2 | ASSSGTYFNNEQF